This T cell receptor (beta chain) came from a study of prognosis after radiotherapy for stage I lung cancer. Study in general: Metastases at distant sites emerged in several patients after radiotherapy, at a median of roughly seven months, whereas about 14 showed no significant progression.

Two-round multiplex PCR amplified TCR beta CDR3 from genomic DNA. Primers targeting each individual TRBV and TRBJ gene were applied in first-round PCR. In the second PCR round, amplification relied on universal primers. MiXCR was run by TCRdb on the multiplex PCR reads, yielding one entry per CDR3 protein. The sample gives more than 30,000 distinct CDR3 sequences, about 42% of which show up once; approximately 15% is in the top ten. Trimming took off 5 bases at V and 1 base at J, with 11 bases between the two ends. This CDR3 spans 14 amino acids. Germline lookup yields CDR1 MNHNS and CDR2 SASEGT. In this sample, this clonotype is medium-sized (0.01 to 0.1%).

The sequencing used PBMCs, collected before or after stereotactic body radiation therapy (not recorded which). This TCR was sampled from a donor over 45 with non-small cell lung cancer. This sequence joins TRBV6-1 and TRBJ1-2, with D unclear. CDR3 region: CASSRRSLNYGYTF. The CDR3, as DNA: TGTGCCAGCAGTAGACGGAGCCTTAACTATGGCTACACCTTC.